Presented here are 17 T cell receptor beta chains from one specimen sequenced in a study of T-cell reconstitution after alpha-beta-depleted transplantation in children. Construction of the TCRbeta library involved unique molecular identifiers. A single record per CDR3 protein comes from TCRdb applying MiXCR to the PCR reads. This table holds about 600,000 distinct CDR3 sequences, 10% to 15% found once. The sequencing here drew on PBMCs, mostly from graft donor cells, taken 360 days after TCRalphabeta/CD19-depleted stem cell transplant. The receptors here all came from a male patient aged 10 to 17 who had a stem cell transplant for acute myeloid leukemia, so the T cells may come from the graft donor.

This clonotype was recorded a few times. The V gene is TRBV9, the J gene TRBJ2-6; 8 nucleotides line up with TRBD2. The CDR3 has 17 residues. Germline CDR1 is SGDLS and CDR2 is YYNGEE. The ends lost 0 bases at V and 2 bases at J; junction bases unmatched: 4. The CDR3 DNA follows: TGTGCCAGCAGCGTAGCGGGAGGGCCCCCTGGGGCCAACGTCCTGACTTTC. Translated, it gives CASSVAGGPPGANVLTF.

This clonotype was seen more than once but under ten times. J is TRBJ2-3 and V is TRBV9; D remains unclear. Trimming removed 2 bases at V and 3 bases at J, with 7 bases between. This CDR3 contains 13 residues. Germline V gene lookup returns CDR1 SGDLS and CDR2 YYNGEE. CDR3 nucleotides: TGTGCCAGCAGCGTGGACCCTACAGATACGCAGTATTTT. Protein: CASSVDPTDTQYF.

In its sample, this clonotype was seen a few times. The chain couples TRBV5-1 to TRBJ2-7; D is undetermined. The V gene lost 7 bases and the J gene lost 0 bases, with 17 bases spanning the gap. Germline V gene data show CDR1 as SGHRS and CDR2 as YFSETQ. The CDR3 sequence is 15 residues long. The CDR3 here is CASGFRTASSYEQYF. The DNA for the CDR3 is TGCGCCAGCGGTTTCAGGACGGCGAGCTCCTACGAGCAGTACTTC.

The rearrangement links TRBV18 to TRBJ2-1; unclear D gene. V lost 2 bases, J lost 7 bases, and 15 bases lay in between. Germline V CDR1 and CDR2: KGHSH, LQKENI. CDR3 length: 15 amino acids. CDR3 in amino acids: CASSPTGRSTNEQFF. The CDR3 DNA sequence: TGTGCCAGCTCACCAACCGGACGGTCAACTAATGAGCAGTTCTTC. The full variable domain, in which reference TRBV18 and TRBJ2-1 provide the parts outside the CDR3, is NAGVMQNPRHLVRRRGQEARLRCSPMKGHSHVYWYRQLPEEGLKFMVYLQKENIIDESGMPKERFSAEFPKEGPSILRIQQVVRGDSAAYFCASSPTGRSTNEQFFGPGTRLTVL.

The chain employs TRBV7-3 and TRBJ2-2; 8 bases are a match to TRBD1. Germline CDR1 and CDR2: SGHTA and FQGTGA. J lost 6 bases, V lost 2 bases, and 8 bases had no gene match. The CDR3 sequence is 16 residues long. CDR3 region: CASSLSGQAVSGELFF. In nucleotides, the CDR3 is TGTGCCAGCAGCTTATCGGGACAGGCGGTGTCCGGGGAGCTGTTTTTT.

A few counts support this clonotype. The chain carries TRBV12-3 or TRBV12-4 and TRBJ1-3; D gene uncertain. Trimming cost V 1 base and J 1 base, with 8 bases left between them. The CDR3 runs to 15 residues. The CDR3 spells CASSLGLHSGNTIYF. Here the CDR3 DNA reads TGTGCCAGCAGTTTAGGGCTGCATTCTGGAAACACCATATATTTT.

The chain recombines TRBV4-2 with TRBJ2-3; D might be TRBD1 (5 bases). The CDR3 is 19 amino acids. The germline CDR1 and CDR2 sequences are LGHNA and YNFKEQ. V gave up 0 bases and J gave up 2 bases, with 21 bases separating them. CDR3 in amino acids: CASSQDEFPRMGPTDTQYF. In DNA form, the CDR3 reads TGTGCCAGCAGCCAAGATGAGTTTCCGCGAATGGGGCCCACAGATACGCAGTATTTT.

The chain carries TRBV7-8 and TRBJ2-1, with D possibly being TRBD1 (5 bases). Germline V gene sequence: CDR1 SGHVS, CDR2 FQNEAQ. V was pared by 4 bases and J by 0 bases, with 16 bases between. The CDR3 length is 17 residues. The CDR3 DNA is TGTGCCAGCAGCTCCCAGACAGCTTTCTTCTCCTACAATGAGCAGTTCTTC. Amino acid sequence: CASSSQTAFFSYNEQFF.

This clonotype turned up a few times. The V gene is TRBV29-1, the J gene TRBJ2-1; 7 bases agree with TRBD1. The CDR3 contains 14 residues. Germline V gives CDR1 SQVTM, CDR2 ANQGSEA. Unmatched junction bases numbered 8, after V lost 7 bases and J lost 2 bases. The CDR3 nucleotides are TGCAGCGCCCTACAGGGGTGGACCTACAATGAGCAGTTCTTC. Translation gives CSALQGWTYNEQFF.

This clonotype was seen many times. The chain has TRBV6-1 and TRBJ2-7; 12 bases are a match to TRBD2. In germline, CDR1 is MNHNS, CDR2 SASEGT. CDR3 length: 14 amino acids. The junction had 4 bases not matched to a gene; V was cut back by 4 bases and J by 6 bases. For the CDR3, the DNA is TGTGCCAGCAGTGGACTAGCGGGAGTTTCCGAGCAGTACTTC. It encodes CASSGLAGVSEQYF.

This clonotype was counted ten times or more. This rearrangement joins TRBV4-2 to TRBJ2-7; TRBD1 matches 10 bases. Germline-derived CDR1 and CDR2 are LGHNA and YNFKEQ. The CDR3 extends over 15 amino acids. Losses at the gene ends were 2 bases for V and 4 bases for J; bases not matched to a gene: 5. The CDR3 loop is CASSQLTGGSYEQYF. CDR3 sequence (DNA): TGTGCCAGCAGCCAATTGACAGGGGGCAGTTACGAGCAGTACTTC.

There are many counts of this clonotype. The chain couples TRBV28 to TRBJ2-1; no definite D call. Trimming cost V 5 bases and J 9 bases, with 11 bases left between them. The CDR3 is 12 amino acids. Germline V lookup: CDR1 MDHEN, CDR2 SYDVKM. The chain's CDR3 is CASSILLGEQFF. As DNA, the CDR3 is TGTGCCAGCAGTATACTCCTCGGTGAGCAGTTCTTC.

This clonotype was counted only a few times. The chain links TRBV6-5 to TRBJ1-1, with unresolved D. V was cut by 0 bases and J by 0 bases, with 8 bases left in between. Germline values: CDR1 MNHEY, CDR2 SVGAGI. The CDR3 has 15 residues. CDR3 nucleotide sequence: TGTGCCAGCAGTTACTCGAGTTCGGTGAACACTGAAGCTTTCTTT. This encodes CASSYSSSVNTEAFF.

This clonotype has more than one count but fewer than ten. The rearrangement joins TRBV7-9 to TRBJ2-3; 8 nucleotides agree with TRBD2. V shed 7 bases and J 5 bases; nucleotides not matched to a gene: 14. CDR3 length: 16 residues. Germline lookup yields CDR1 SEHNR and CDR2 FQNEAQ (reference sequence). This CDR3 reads CASTLATGGPGDTQYF. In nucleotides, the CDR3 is TGTGCCAGCACCCTCGCTACGGGAGGGCCGGGAGATACGCAGTATTTT.

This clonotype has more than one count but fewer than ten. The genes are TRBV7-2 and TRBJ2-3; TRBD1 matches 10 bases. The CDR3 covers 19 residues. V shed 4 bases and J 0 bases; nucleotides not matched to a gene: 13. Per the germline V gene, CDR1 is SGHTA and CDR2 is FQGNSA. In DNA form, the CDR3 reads TGTGCCAGCAGCTCGCAGACAGGGGGCGATAATCTCAGCACAGATACGCAGTATTTT. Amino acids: CASSSQTGGDNLSTDTQYF.

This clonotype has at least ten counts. The CDR3 protein is CASSPGIGAFF. CDR3 DNA: TGTGCCAGCAGCCCCGGGATCGGGGCTTTCTTT. V gene TRBV12-3 or TRBV12-4 combines with J gene TRBJ1-1; unclear D gene. V was trimmed by 6 bases and J by 11 bases, leaving 13 bases between them. This CDR3 contains 11 residues.

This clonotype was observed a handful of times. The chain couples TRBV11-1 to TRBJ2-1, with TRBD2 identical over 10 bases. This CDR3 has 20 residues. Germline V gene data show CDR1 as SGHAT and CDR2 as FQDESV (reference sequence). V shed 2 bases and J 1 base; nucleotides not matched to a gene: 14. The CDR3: CASSLQRGHSGRSSYNEQFF. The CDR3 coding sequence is TGTGCCAGCAGCTTACAAAGGGGGCATAGCGGGAGGTCTTCCTACAATGAGCAGTTCTTC.